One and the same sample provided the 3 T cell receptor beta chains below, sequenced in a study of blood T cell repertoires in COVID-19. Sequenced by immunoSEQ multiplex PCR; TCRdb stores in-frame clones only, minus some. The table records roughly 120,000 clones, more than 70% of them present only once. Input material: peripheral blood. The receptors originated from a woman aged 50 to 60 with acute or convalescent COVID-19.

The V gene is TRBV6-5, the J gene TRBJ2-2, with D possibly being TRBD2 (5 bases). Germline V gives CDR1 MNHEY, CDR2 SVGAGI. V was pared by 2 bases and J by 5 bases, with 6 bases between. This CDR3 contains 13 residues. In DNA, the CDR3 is TGTGCCAGCAGTTACGGGAGTACCGGGGAGCTGTTTTTT. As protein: CASSYGSTGELFF.

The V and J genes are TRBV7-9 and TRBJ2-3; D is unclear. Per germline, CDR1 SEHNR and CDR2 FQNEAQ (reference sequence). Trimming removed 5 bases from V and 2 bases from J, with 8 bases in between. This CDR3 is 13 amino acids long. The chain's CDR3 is CASSASVTDTQYF. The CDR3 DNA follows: TGTGCCAGCAGCGCGTCCGTCACAGATACGCAGTATTTT. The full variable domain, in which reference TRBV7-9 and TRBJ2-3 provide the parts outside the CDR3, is DTGVSQNPRHKITKRGQNVTFRCDPISEHNRLYWYRQTLGQGPEFLTYFQNEAQLEKSRLLSDRFSAERPKGSFSTLEIQRTEQGDSAMYLCASSASVTDTQYFGPGTRLTVL.

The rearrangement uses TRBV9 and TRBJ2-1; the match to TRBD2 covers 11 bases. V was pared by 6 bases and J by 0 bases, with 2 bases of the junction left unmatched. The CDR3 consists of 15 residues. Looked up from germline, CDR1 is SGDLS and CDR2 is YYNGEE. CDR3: CASTTSGSSYNEQFF. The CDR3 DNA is TGTGCCAGCACCACTAGCGGGAGCTCCTACAATGAGCAGTTCTTC.